One T cell receptor (beta chain) is described in this entry. As yet, its antigen is unknown. This CDR3 region has 14 residues. Germline assignment: CDR1 GTSNPN and CDR2 SVGIG (reference sequence). The V and J ends lost 3 bases and 1 base respectively, with 12 bases between them. General study points: In terms of TCR gene usage, tumor memory CD4+ T cells clustered together with blood and lymph node memory CD4+ cells, as well as with lymph node naive CD4+ cells. The larger cohort examined one V-J beta rearrangement, not whole repertoires.

TCRdb recomputed calls from the 5' RACE reads with MiXCR, one row per CDR3 protein. The table has some 7,900 distinct CDR3 sequences, 40% to 65% seen once. CD4+CD45RO+CD25- cells were isolated as memory CD4+ T cells. Sequenced input: memory CD4+ T cells sorted from a lymph node. The subset here: memory CD4+ T cells, CD4+CD45RO+CD25-. The chain joins TRBV30 to TRBJ1-1; the D gene is possibly TRBD1 (5 bases). The sequence was obtained from a female donor with breast cancer. As DNA, the CDR3 is TGTGCCTGGAGGGACAAGGGCCCGAACACTGAAGCTTTCTTT. As protein: CAWRDKGPNTEAFF.